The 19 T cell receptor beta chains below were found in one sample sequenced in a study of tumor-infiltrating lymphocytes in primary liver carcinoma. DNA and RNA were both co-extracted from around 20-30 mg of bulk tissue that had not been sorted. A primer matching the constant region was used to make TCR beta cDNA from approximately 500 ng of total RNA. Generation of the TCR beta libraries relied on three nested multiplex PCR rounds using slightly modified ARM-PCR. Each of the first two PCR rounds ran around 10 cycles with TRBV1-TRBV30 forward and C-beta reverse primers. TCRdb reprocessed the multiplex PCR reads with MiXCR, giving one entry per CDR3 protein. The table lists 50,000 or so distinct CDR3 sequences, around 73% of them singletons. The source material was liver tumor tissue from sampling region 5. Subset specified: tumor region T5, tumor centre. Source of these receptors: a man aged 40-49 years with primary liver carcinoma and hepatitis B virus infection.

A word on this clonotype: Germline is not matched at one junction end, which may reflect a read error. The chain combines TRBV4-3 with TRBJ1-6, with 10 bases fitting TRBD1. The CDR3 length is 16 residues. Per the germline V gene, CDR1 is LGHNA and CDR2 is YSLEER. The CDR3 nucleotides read TGCGTCAGCAGCTCCTGGGACAGGGGAAGGAATACACCCGTCCACTTT. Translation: CVSSSWDRGRNTPVHF.

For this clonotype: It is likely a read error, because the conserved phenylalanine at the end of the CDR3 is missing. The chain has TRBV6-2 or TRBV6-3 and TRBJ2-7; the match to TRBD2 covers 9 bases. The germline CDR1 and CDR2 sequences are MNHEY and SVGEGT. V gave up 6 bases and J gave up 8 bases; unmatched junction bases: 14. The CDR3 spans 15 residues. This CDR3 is CASRTPTSGGYQQYL. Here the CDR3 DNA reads TGTGCCAGCAGGACTCCGACTAGCGGAGGGTACCAGCAGTACCTC.

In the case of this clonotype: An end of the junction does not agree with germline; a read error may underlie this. In nucleotides, the CDR3 is TGTGCCAGCGAGAAGGGGCGGGAGTTATCAGATATGCAGTATTTT. Protein: CASEKGRELSDMQYF. The J gene is TRBJ2-3, the V gene TRBV12-3 or TRBV12-4, with TRBD2 matching 7 bases. The CDR3 totals 15 residues.

CDR3: CASSLGELPTEAFF. Here the CDR3 DNA reads TGTGCCAGCAGCTTAGGAGAGTTACCTACTGAAGCTTTCTTT. The V call is TRBV7-2, the J call TRBJ1-1; the D is unclear. Germline V gives CDR1 SGHTA, CDR2 FQGNSA. Trimming left V 1 base short and J 5 bases short, with 11 bases between. This CDR3 has 14 amino acids.

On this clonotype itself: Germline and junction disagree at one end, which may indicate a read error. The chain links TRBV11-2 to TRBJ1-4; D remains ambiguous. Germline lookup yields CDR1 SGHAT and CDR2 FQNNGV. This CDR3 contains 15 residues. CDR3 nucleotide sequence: TGTGCTAGCAGCTTGCTGACATGCCGTAGTGGAAAACTGTTTTTT. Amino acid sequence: CASSLLTCRSGKLFF.

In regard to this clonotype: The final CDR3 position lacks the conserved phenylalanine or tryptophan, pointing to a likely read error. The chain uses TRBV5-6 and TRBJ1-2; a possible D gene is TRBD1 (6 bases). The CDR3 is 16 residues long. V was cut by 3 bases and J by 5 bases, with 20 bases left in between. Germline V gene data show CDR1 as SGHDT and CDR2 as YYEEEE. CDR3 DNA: TGTGCCAGCAGCTCTCGCGACAGGATCGTCAAGTATGGCTACACCATC. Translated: CASSSRDRIVKYGYTI.

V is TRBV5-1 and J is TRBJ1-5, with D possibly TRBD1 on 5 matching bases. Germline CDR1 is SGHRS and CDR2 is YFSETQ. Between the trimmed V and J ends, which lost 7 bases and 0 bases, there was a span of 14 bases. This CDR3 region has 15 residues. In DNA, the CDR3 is TGCGCCAGCGGTTTGGGGGGGACTAGCAATCAGCCCCAGCATTTT. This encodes CASGLGGTSNQPQHF. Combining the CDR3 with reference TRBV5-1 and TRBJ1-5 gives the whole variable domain KAGVTQTPRYLIKTRGQQVTLSCSPISGHRSVSWYQQTPGQGLQFLFEYFSETQRNKGNFPGRFSGRQFSNSRSEMNVSTLELGDSALYLCASGLGGTSNQPQHFGDGTRLSIL.

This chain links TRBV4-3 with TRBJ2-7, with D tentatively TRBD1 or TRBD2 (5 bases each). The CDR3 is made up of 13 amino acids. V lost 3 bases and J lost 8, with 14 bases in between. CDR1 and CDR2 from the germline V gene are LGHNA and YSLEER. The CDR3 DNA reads TGCGCCAGCAGCCACGACAGAGGGGAGCAGCAGTACTTC. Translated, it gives CASSHDRGEQQYF.

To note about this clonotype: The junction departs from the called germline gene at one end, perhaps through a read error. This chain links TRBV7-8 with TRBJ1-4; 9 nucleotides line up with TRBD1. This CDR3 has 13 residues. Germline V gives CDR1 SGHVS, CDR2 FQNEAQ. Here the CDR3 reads CTSSLEADRGLLF. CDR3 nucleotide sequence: TGTACCAGCAGCTTAGAGGCCGACAGGGGGTTGCTTTTT.

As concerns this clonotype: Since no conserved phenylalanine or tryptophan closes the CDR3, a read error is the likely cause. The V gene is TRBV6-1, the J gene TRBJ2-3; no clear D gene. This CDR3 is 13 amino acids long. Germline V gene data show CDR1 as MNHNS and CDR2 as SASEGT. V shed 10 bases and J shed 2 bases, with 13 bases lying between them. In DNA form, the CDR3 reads TGTGCCATCAAATCGGGCTACACAGATACGCAGTATTAT. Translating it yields CAIKSGYTDTQYY.

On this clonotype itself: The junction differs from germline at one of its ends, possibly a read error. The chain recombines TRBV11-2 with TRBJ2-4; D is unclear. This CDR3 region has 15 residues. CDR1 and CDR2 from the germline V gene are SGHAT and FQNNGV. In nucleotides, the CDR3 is TGTGTCAGCACCACTTCGGCAGTAGCCGAAAACATTCAGTACTTC. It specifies CVSTTSAVAENIQYF.

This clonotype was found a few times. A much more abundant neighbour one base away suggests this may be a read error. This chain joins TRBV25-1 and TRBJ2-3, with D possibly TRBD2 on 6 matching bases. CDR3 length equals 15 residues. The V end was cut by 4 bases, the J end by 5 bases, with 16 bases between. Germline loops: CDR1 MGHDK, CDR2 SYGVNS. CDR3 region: CASSAYGGTKDTQYF. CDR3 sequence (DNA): TGTGCCAGCAGTGCGTATGGGGGGACGAAAGATACGCAGTATTTT.

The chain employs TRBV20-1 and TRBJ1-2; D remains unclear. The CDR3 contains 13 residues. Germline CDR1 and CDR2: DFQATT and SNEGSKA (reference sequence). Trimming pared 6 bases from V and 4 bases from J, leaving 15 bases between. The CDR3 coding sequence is TGCAGTGCCGTGGTTGAGGGCATCTATGGCTACACCTTC. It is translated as CSAVVEGIYGYTF.

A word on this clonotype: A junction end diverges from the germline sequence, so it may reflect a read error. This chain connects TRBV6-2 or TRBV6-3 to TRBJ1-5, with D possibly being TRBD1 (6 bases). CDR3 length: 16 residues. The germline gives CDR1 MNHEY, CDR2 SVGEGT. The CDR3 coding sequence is TGTGCCAACAGCTCGGGGGACACGCCACGAGGTCAGCCCCAGCATTTC. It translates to CANSSGDTPRGQPQHF.

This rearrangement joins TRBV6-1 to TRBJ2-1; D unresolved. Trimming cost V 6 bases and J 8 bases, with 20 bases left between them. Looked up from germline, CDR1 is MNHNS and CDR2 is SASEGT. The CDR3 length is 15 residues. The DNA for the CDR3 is TGTGCCAGCAGCCTAAGCAGGAGAAACTTTCATGAGCAGTTCTTC. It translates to CASSLSRRNFHEQFF.

This chain's CDR3 is CSARTSGSWPDTQYF. CDR3 DNA sequence: TGCAGCGCTCGGACTAGCGGGAGTTGGCCAGATACCCAGTACTTC. The V call is TRBV29-1, the J call TRBJ2-5; 13 bases are shared with TRBD2. The CDR3 extends over 15 amino acids. Germline V CDR1 and CDR2: SQVTM, ANQGSEA. The ends lost 7 bases at V and 8 bases at J; junction bases unmatched: 13.

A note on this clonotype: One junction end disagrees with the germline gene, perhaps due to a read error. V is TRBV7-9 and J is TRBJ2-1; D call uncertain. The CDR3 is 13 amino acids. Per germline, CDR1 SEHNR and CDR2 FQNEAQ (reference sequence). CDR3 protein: CASSQPLVNEHFF. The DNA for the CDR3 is TGTGCCAGCAGCCAACCTCTGGTGAATGAGCACTTCTTC. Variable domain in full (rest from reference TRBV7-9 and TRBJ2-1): DTGVSQNPRHKITKRGQNVTFRCDPISEHNRLYWYRQTLGQGPEFLTYFQNEAQLEKSRLLSDRFSAERPKGSFSTLEIQRTEQGDSAMYLCASSQPLVNEHFFGPGTRLTVL.

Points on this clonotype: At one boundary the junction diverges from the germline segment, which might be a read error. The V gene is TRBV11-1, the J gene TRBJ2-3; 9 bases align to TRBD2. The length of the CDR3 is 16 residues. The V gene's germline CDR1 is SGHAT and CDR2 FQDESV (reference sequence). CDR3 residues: CASSPSPSGEASTQYF. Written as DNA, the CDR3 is TGTGCTAGCAGCCCTTCCCCTAGCGGGGAGGCGTCTACGCAGTATTTT.

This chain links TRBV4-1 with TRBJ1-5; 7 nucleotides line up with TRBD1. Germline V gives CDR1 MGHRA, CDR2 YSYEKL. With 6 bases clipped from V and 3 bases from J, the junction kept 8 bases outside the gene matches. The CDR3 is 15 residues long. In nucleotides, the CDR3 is TGCGCCAGCAGACGACGTGACAGGGCCAATCAGCCCCAGCATTTT. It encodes CASRRRDRANQPQHF.